This T cell receptor beta chain was observed in a study of T cells in Graves' hyperthyroidism and ophthalmopathy. Study results and limitations: Most thyroid clonotypes expanded above 0.001 appeared in blood too.

V lost 6 bases and J 9 bases, leaving 18 bases between the germline ends. CDR1 and CDR2 (germline): MNHNY, SVGAGI (reference sequence). The length of the CDR3 is 15 residues. In the case of this clonotype: Antigen unknown.

The source material, RNA transcripts, was used to amplify TCR beta CDR3 regions. The TCR CDR3 first-round RT-PCR relied on the HTBI primer set. TCRdb itself ran the multiplex PCR reads through MiXCR, one entry per CDR3 protein. This table holds 750,000 to 900,000 distinct CDR3 sequences, roughly 40% found once. This sample holds PBMCs from 10 ml fresh peripheral blood. Sequencing was done on a sample of blood. This receptor was identified in a man between 18 and 29 years old with Graves' hyperthyroidism. The rearrangement links TRBV6-6 to TRBJ1-6; no definite D call. The CDR3 sequence: CASSLLGSSLSPLHF. The CDR3 nucleotides are TGTGCCAGCAGCCTCCTGGGAAGTAGCCTTTCACCCCTCCACTTT.